The 9 T cell receptor beta chains reported below all come from one sample, sequenced in a study of post-analysis software for immune sequencing data. Libraries were made from TCR beta cDNA, and they carried unique molecular identifiers. TCRdb reprocessed the PCR reads with MiXCR, giving one entry per CDR3 protein. This sample has roughly 540,000 distinct CDR3 sequences, with around 31% found just once. Study conclusions and caveats: TRBV5-6, TRBV5-1 and TRBV20-1 were among about 5 TRBV segments more frequent in patients than controls.

No antigen has been assigned to these receptors. The specimen was blood. The receptors derive from a girl under 18 with multiple sclerosis.

Only a few counts were recorded for this clonotype. V is TRBV7-2 and J is TRBJ1-1; 8 bases agree with TRBD1. With V trimmed by 5 bases and J by 3 bases, 5 bases remained unmatched. The CDR3 contains 14 residues. Germline V gene data show CDR1 as SGHTA and CDR2 as FQGNSA. The CDR3 sequence is CASSILTGDTEAFF. CDR3 bases: TGTGCCAGCAGCATCCTGACAGGGGACACTGAAGCTTTCTTT.

In regard to this clonotype: Germline is not matched at one junction end, which may reflect a read error. V and J are TRBV6-2 or TRBV6-3 and TRBJ1-2, with D perhaps matching TRBD1 (6 bases). The CDR3 consists of 15 residues. The V gene's germline CDR1 is MNHEY and CDR2 SVGEGT. CDR3 region: CACSYGGKKNYGYTF. The CDR3 nucleotides read TGTGCCTGCAGTTACGGGGGCAAGAAGAACTATGGCTACACCTTC.

There are a few counts of this clonotype. The chain employs TRBV5-1 and TRBJ2-1, with TRBD1 matching 8 bases. Germline V gives CDR1 SGHRS, CDR2 YFSETQ. V lost 0 bases and J lost 0; bases outside the gene matches: 5. CDR3 size: 17 residues. CDR3 sequence: CASSLDGGTGSYNEQFF. The CDR3 DNA sequence: TGCGCCAGCAGCTTGGATGGGGGGACAGGCTCCTACAATGAGCAGTTCTTC.

The gene calls are TRBV10-3 and TRBJ2-3, with 10 bases matching TRBD2. This CDR3 contains 16 residues. Trimming removed 7 bases from V and 1 base from J; junction bases left unmatched: 8. From germline, CDR1 is ENHRY and CDR2 SYGVKD. CDR3 protein: CAINLVAGGGTDTQYF. The DNA of the CDR3 is TGTGCCATCAATCTAGTAGCGGGGGGCGGCACAGATACGCAGTATTTT.

This clonotype came up once. This may arise from a read error, as a much more abundant clone is one base away. The chain combines TRBV20-1 with TRBJ2-5; D possibly corresponds to TRBD2 (7 bases). The germline gives CDR1 DFQATT, CDR2 SNEGSKA (reference sequence). V gave up 7 bases and J gave up 1 base, with 19 bases separating them. The CDR3 spans 15 residues. The CDR3 DNA sequence: TGCAGTGTTCCCAGGGCGGGGGCCACCCAAGAGACCCAGTACTTC. This gives the protein CSVPRAGATQETQYF.

This clonotype was seen more than once but under ten times. The chain has TRBV29-1 and TRBJ2-3, with D hard to call. The CDR3 is 13 residues long. The V gene's germline CDR1 is SQVTM and CDR2 ANQGSEA. V lost 4 bases and J 0 bases, leaving 8 bases between the germline ends. CDR3 sequence (DNA): TGCAGCGTTGGTAGCTACAGCACAGATACGCAGTATTTT. Protein product: CSVGSYSTDTQYF.

J is TRBJ2-7 and V is TRBV12-3 or TRBV12-4; possibly TRBD2 for D (6 bases). The CDR3 contains 15 residues. V was clipped by 5 bases and J by 1 base, with 15 bases between them. As DNA, the CDR3 is TGTGCCAGCAGTACGCAGCTGACTAGATCCTACGAGCAGTACTTC. Encoded protein: CASSTQLTRSYEQYF.

The rearrangement joins TRBV6-6 to TRBJ1-5, with 8 bases that match TRBD1. CDR3 length equals 13 residues. The trim removed 5 bases at V and 6 bases at J, leaving 3 bases unmatched. Germline-derived CDR1 and CDR2 are MNHNY and SVGAGI (reference sequence). The CDR3 DNA sequence: TGTGCCAGCAGTCGACAGGGGAGTCAGCCCCAGCATTTT. It specifies CASSRQGSQPQHF.

This clonotype turned up a few times. V is TRBV4-1 and J is TRBJ2-1; D might be TRBD2 (6 bases). Germline CDR1 MGHRA, CDR2 YSYEKL. Trimming shortened V by 0 bases and J by 8 bases, and 26 bases separated the two germline ends. This CDR3 has 19 amino acids. This CDR3 reads CASSQDGRDWRGPNDEQFF. The CDR3 nucleotides read TGCGCCAGCAGCCAAGATGGCAGGGATTGGCGGGGACCAAACGATGAGCAGTTCTTC.